These 17 T cell receptor beta chains share one sample of origin, sequenced in a study of cytomegalovirus exposure and HLA in healthy donors. Amplification used 60 Vbeta primers and 13 Jbeta primers. Sequenced by immunoSEQ multiplex PCR; TCRdb stores in-frame clones only, minus some. The sample lists about 150,000 clones; 70% to 85% were seen once. Sequencing used PBMCs. Source of these receptors: a man aged 25-45 years in good health and CMV-seronegative.

The chain employs TRBV18 and TRBJ1-3; D gene uncertain. V lost 1 base and J lost 1, with 8 bases in between. CDR3 size: 15 residues. The V gene's germline CDR1 is KGHSH and CDR2 LQKENI. CDR3 residues: CASSPRAISGNTIYF. CDR3 bases: TGTGCCAGCTCACCACGAGCAATATCTGGAAACACCATATATTTT.

A word on this clone: Other DNA sequences in the sample encode the same CDR3. V gene TRBV7-6 combines with J gene TRBJ1-1; D remains ambiguous. Trimming removed 3 bases at V and 2 bases at J, with 7 bases between. This CDR3 comprises 13 residues. Germline CDR1 is SGHVS and CDR2 is FNYEAQ. The CDR3 spells CASSLSVNTEAFF. The DNA of the CDR3 is TGTGCCAGCAGCTTGAGCGTTAACACTGAAGCTTTCTTT.

This chain joins TRBV7-8 and TRBJ2-7; 12 nucleotides line up with TRBD2. Per germline, CDR1 SGHVS and CDR2 FQNEAQ. CDR3 size: 17 residues. V was clipped by 5 bases and J by 3 bases; unmatched bases: 11. CDR3 region: CASSARTSGVINYEQYF. As DNA, the CDR3 is TGTGCCAGCAGCGCCCGGACTAGCGGGGTTATCAACTACGAGCAGTACTTC.

The rearrangement uses TRBV7-9 and TRBJ2-1; 10 bases are shared with TRBD2. The CDR3 loop spans 15 amino acids. The ends lost 5 bases at V and 7 bases at J; junction bases unmatched: 8. Germline CDR1 and CDR2: SEHNR and FQNEAQ (reference sequence). For the CDR3, the DNA is TGTGCCAGCAGCCACCCTAGCGGGGGCCGGAATGAGCAGTTCTTC. The encoded protein is CASSHPSGGRNEQFF.

V and J are TRBV28 and TRBJ1-5; D is unclear. The germline V gene has CDR1 MDHEN and CDR2 SYDVKM. This CDR3 comprises 12 residues. V lost 10 bases and J 3 bases, leaving 10 bases between the germline ends. The CDR3 nucleotides are TGTGCCACCAGAGGAGTCAATCAGCCCCAGCATTTT. Its translation is CATRGVNQPQHF.

The CDR3 reads CASSGTSGDYEQYF. The CDR3 DNA follows: TGTGCCAGCAGCGGGACTAGCGGGGACTACGAGCAGTACTTC. The V and J genes are TRBV9 and TRBJ2-7; TRBD2 aligns across 12 bases. The V gene's germline CDR1 is SGDLS and CDR2 YYNGEE. This CDR3 has 14 residues. Germline trimming cut 3 bases from V and 3 bases from J; bases unmatched to any gene: 1.

The V call is TRBV6-1, the J call TRBJ1-6; D ambiguous. Deletions cut 1 base from V and 0 bases from J, with 10 bases between. This CDR3 comprises 17 residues. The germline gives CDR1 MNHNS, CDR2 SASEGT. The DNA of the CDR3 is TGTGCCAGCAGTGAAGATCAGGTCCTCTCCTATAATTCACCCCTCCACTTT. Translated: CASSEDQVLSYNSPLHF.

The rearrangement joins TRBV6-1 to TRBJ1-2, with TRBD1 identical over 8 bases. V shed 1 base and J 0 bases; nucleotides not matched to a gene: 7. Germline CDR1 and CDR2: MNHNS and SASEGT. The CDR3 has 17 amino acids. The CDR3 DNA sequence: TGTGCCAGCAGTGAAGGTACAGGGGGTAACGCTAACTATGGCTACACCTTC. Protein: CASSEGTGGNANYGYTF.

The CDR3 DNA reads TGTGCCAGCACGCGGGACAGGGAGGTCACTGAAGCTTTCTTT. It yields the protein CASTRDREVTEAFF. The V call is TRBV25-1, the J call TRBJ1-1; 9 bases agree with TRBD1. Germline-derived CDR1 and CDR2 are MGHDK and SYGVNS. The trim removed 7 bases at V and 4 bases at J, leaving 7 bases unmatched. The CDR3 spans 14 residues.

Here the CDR3 reads CASSLAAGGTYEQYF. The CDR3, as DNA: TGCGCCAGCAGCTTGGCCGCAGGGGGGACGTACGAGCAGTACTTC. The chain has TRBV5-1 and TRBJ2-7; a weak D match, TRBD1 (7 bases). Trimming removed 0 bases from V and 4 bases from J, with 14 bases in between. CDR3 length: 15 amino acids. CDR1 and CDR2 (germline): SGHRS, YFSETQ.

J is TRBJ1-6 and V is TRBV30; 10 bases line up with TRBD1. The trim removed 8 bases at V and 7 bases at J, leaving 11 bases unmatched. CDR1 is GTSNPN and CDR2 is SVGIG in the germline V gene (reference sequence). This CDR3 is built from 15 residues. The CDR3 bases are TGTGCCGCGGGCTGGTCGGGACAGGGGAATTCACCCCTCCACTTT. As protein: CAAGWSGQGNSPLHF.

The chain uses TRBV4-1 and TRBJ2-3; TRBD1 agrees at 9 bases. This CDR3 contains 18 residues. Germline CDR1 reads MGHRA; CDR2 reads YSYEKL. V was clipped by 0 bases and J by 9 bases; unmatched bases: 16. The CDR3 nucleotides read TGCGCCAGCAGCCAAGATAGCGTTGGGACAGGGTACACGGGGACGCAGTATTTT. Protein sequence: CASSQDSVGTGYTGTQYF.

This rearrangement joins TRBV6-5 to TRBJ1-1; TRBD1 might be the D (5 bases). In germline, CDR1 is MNHEY, CDR2 SVGAGI. Trimming took off 2 bases at V and 5 bases at J, with 6 bases between the two ends. This CDR3 contains 12 residues. In DNA, the CDR3 is TGTGCCAGCAGTTACGGGGGGACTGAAGCTTTCTTT. This gives the protein CASSYGGTEAFF.

This rearrangement joins TRBV29-1 to TRBJ2-3; 7 nucleotides align to TRBD2. CDR3 length: 12 amino acids. V lost 4 bases, J lost 6 bases, and 4 bases stayed unmatched. From germline, CDR1 is SQVTM and CDR2 ANQGSEA. The CDR3 protein is CSVGAGVDTQYF. In DNA, the CDR3 is TGCAGCGTTGGGGCGGGGGTGGATACGCAGTATTTT.

This rearrangement joins TRBV29-1 to TRBJ1-1; 8 bases agree with TRBD1. V shed 6 bases, J shed 5 bases, and the junction held 11 bases outside the gene matches. CDR1 SQVTM and CDR2 ANQGSEA come from the germline V gene. This CDR3 has 14 amino acids. The CDR3, as DNA: TGCAGCGTGGGCCCGGACAGGGTGGGGACTGAAGCTTTCTTT. This sequence encodes CSVGPDRVGTEAFF.

The chain is built from TRBV19 and TRBJ1-5; D may be TRBD1 (5 bases). The CDR3 has 14 residues. Germline lookup yields CDR1 LNHDA and CDR2 SQIVND (reference sequence). Trimming took off 7 bases at V and 7 bases at J, with 17 bases between the two ends. The CDR3 loop is CASKGGQGRQPQHF. The DNA for the CDR3 is TGTGCCAGTAAAGGAGGGCAGGGCAGGCAGCCCCAGCATTTT.

In its sample, this clone was seen a few times. The rearrangement joins TRBV21-1 to TRBJ2-1; the D call TRBD1 from the table was never checked on the DNA. TRBV21-1 is marked as a pseudogene. CDR3 length equals 14 residues. CDR3 in DNA: TGTGCCCGGCGGAGACAGGGGGCCCACAATGAGCAGTTCTTC. Protein: CARRRQGAHNEQFF.